This T cell receptor beta chain was sequenced during a study of tumor and adjacent non-tumor tissue in lung cancer. At the level of the study: The cohort had about 12 adenocarcinoma, 2 squamous cell and 1 small cell patients. Study findings and constraints: TCR diversity was significantly greater in tumor than normal lung tissue.

Trimming pared 4 bases from V and 9 bases from J, leaving 18 bases between. Germline CDR1 ENHRY, CDR2 SYGVKD. The CDR3 has 14 amino acids. Points on this clonotype: What it recognizes is unknown.

No cell sorting was done before RNA was extracted from the tissue. More than 3 cm separated this lung sample from the edge of the tumor. Donors were chemotherapy-naive, newly diagnosed lung cancer surgical patients in China, August–late 2014. A modified ARM-PCR protocol with three rounds of nested PCR amplified TCRbeta. Via MiXCR, TCRdb re-called the multiplex PCR reads, giving one row per CDR3 protein. This table has roughly 90,000 distinct CDR3 sequences, around 82% appearing once. The sequence came from a woman in her forties or fifties with non-small cell lung cancer. J is TRBJ1-2 and V is TRBV10-3, with D unresolved. The sample was distant non-tumor lung tissue. Written as DNA, the CDR3 is TGTGCCATCAGTGGGCAGATAGACTCTGGGAGCTACACCTTC. Translating it yields CAISGQIDSGSYTF.